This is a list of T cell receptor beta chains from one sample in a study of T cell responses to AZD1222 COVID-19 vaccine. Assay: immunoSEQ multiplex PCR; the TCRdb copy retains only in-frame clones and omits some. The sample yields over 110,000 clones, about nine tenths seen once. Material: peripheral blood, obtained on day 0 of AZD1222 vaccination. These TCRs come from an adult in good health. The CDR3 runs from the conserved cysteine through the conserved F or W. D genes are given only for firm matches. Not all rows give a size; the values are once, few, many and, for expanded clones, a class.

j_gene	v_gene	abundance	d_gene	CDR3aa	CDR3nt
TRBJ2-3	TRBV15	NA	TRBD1	CATSSEGQGEAPTDTQYF	TGTGCCACCAGCAGCGAGGGACAGGGGGAGGCTCCTACAGATACGCAGTATTTT
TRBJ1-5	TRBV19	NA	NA	CASSIGRVGNQPQHF	TGTGCCAGTAGTATAGGTCGGGTCGGCAATCAGCCCCAGCATTTT
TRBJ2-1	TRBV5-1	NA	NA	CASSSPAGRGRFNEQFF	TGCGCCAGCAGCTCCCCGGCGGGCAGGGGAAGATTCAATGAGCAGTTCTTC
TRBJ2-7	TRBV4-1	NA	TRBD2	CASSPRGLVNEQYF	TGCGCCAGCAGCCCACGGGGACTAGTTAACGAGCAGTACTTC
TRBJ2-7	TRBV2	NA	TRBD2	CASSKAGGPYEQYF	TGTGCCAGCAGTAAAGCGGGAGGGCCCTACGAGCAGTACTTC
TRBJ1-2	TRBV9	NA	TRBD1	CASSASRGRGSSYGYTF	TGTGCCAGCAGCGCGTCAAGGGGGCGAGGCTCCTCTTATGGCTACACCTTC
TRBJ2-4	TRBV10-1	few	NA	CASSEGGPQNIQYF	TGCGCCAGCAGTGAAGGGGGTCCCCAAAACATTCAGTACTTC
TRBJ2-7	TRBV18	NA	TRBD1	CASSPQGAATPYEQYF	TGTGCCAGCTCACCACAGGGGGCCGCGACCCCCTACGAGCAGTACTTC
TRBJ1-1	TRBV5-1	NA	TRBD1	CASSLGQGAFATEAFF	TGCGCCAGCAGTTTGGGACAGGGGGCCTTCGCCACTGAAGCTTTCTTT
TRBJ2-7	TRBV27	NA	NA	CASSWQGGTTYEQYF	TGTGCCAGCAGTTGGCAGGGGGGGACCACCTACGAGCAGTACTTC
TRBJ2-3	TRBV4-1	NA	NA	CASSPQLRDTDTQYF	TGCGCCAGCAGCCCCCAATTGCGGGACACAGATACGCAGTATTTT
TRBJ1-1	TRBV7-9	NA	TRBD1	CASSSRGGDTEAFF	TGTGCCAGCAGCTCCAGGGGGGGTGATACTGAAGCTTTCTTT
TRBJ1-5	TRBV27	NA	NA	CASSLQGSNQPQHF	TGTGCCAGCAGTTTACAGGGAAGCAATCAGCCCCAGCATTTT
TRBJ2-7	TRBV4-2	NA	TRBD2	CASSQGLAGDEQYF	TGTGCCAGCAGCCAAGGACTAGCGGGAGACGAGCAGTACTTC
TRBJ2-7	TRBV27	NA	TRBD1	CASSATGTGVYEQYF	TGTGCCAGCAGTGCGACCGGGACAGGGGTCTACGAGCAGTACTTC
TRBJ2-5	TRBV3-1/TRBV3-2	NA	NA	CASSPPTDETQYF	TGTGCCAGCAGCCCCCCCACCGATGAGACCCAGTACTTC
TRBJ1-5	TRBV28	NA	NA	CASSGRTRGQPQHF	TGTGCCAGCAGTGGCAGGACAAGGGGTCAGCCCCAGCATTTT
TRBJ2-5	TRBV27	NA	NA	CASAAVAIGGETQYF	TGTGCCAGCGCAGCGGTAGCTATCGGGGGAGAGACCCAGTACTTC
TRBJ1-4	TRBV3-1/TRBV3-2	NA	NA	CASSPGVVVYEKLFF	TGTGCCAGCAGCCCGGGGGTGGTCGTTTATGAAAAACTGTTTTTT
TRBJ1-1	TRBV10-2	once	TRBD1	CASPQARTGMNTEAFF	TGCGCCAGCCCCCAGGCCCGGACAGGGATGAACACTGAAGCTTTCTTT
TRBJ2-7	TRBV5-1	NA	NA	CASSSQDSYEQYF	TGCGCCAGCAGCTCACAGGACAGCTACGAGCAGTACTTC
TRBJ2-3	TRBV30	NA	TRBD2	CAWGPGLAGGPDTQYF	TGTGCCTGGGGACCGGGACTAGCGGGAGGTCCAGATACGCAGTATTTT
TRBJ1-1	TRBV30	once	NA	CAWDAGTNTEAFF	TGTGCCTGGGATGCCGGGACGAACACTGAAGCTTTCTTT
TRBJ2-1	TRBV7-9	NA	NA	CASSPLNPGPQDEQFF	TGTGCCAGCAGCCCATTAAATCCGGGACCTCAGGATGAGCAGTTCTTC
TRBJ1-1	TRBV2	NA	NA	CASSPPLGEAFF	TGTGCCAGCAGTCCCCCCCTGGGCGAAGCTTTCTTT
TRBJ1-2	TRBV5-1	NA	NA	CASSSFQTTYGYTF	TGCGCCAGCAGTTCGTTTCAAACCACCTATGGCTACACCTTC
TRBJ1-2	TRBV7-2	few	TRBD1	CASSPGTGRYGYTF	TGTGCCAGCAGCCCGGGGACAGGGAGGTATGGCTACACCTTC
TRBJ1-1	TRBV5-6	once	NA	CASSLRTATNTEAFF	TGTGCCAGCAGCTTGAGGACGGCGACAAACACTGAAGCTTTCTTT